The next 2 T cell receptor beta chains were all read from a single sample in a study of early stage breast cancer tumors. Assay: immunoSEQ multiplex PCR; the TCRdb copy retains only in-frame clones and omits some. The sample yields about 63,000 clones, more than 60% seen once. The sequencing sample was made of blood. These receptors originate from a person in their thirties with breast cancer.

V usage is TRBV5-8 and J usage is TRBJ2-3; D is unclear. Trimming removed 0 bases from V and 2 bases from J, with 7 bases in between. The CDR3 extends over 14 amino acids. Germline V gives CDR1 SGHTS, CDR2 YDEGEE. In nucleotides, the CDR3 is TGTGCCAGCAGCTTGGGAAGCTTCACAGATACGCAGTATTTT. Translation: CASSLGSFTDTQYF.

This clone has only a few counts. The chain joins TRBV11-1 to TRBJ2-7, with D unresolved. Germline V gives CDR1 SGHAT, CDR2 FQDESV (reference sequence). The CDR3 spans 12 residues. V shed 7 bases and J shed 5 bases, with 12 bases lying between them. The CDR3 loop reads CASILWLNEQYF. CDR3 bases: TGTGCCAGCATACTATGGCTTAACGAGCAGTACTTC.